The 28 T cell receptor beta chains below all came from one sample that was sequenced in a study of T cell changes during pregnancy in multiple sclerosis. Generated by immunoSEQ multiplex PCR, the TCRdb table keeps only in-frame clones and is missing some. Found here are over 80,000 clones, over 75% of them singletons; the top ten hold approximately 0.8%. Specimen: peripheral blood, collected in the second trimester of pregnancy. Receptors were obtained from a female donor in good health, enrolled as a control in a pregnancy study.

V is TRBV18 and J is TRBJ2-2; possible D gene TRBD1, 6 bases. Germline V gives CDR1 KGHSH, CDR2 LQKENI. This CDR3 comprises 16 residues. Between the trimmed V and J ends, which lost 0 bases and 4 bases, there was a span of 12 bases. The CDR3 region has the DNA TGTGCCAGCTCACCACCACAGGGACGGGCCACCGGGGAGCTGTTTTTT. As protein: CASSPPQGRATGELFF.

This chain connects TRBV30 to TRBJ2-3; D is possibly TRBD2 (6 bases). Germline CDR1 is GTSNPN and CDR2 is SVGIG (reference sequence). This CDR3 region has 15 residues. Trimming removed 0 bases at V and 0 bases at J, with 10 bases between. CDR3 residues: CAWSVGGVSTDTQYF. In DNA, the CDR3 is TGTGCCTGGAGTGTCGGCGGGGTGAGCACAGATACGCAGTATTTT.

This clone was counted a single time. The rearrangement links TRBV15 to TRBJ2-1; D not certain. The CDR3 sequence is 15 residues long. V dropped 1 base and J dropped 0 bases, with 7 bases sitting between them. Looked up from germline, CDR1 is LNHNV and CDR2 is YYDKDF (reference sequence). The CDR3 DNA sequence: TGTGCCACCAGCAGAGGCGACTCCTCCTACAATGAGCAGTTCTTC. This sequence encodes CATSRGDSSYNEQFF.

V is TRBV27 and J is TRBJ2-3; 8 nucleotides match TRBD1. CDR1 is MNHEY, CDR2 SMNVEV, per germline (reference sequence). CDR3 length: 15 amino acids. Losses at the gene ends were 5 bases for V and 6 bases for J; bases not matched to a gene: 10. The CDR3 loop reads CASSPEPGGGDTQYF. In nucleotides, the CDR3 is TGTGCCAGCAGTCCGGAACCAGGGGGCGGGGATACGCAGTATTTT.

In its sample, this clone was seen once. The J gene is TRBJ2-1, the V gene TRBV7-9; TRBD2 matches 7 bases. CDR1 and CDR2 from the germline V gene are SEHNR and FQNEAQ (reference sequence). The CDR3 runs to 14 residues. With 8 bases clipped from V and 5 bases from J, the junction kept 9 bases outside the gene matches. CDR3 protein: CASPRAGTDNEQFF. CDR3 nucleotide sequence: TGTGCCAGCCCCCGAGCGGGGACGGACAATGAGCAGTTCTTC.

The count of this clone is one. The V and J genes are TRBV7-8 and TRBJ2-7, with 14 bases fitting TRBD2. This CDR3 is built from 19 residues. Trimming took 4 bases from V and 5 from J; bases not matched to a gene: 16. Germline V gene lookup returns CDR1 SGHVS and CDR2 FQNEAQ. The CDR3 region has the DNA TGTGCCAGCAGCTCTACCGGGACTAGCGGGAGTGAAATCGGTCACGAGCAGTACTTC. Translation gives CASSSTGTSGSEIGHEQYF.

This chain joins TRBV5-4 and TRBJ1-4; 9 nucleotides match TRBD1. V was pared by 2 bases and J by 7 bases, with 6 bases of the junction left unmatched. CDR1 SGHNT and CDR2 YYREEE come from the germline V gene (reference sequence). This CDR3 has 15 amino acids. CDR3 sequence reads: CASSFGTGWGEKLFF. The CDR3 DNA is TGTGCCAGCAGCTTTGGGACAGGGTGGGGTGAAAAACTGTTTTTT.

This chain connects TRBV28 to TRBJ1-1, with D possibly being TRBD1 (6 bases). The CDR3 totals 13 residues. V lost 6 bases and J 1 base, leaving 9 bases between the germline ends. From germline, CDR1 is MDHEN and CDR2 SYDVKM. Written as DNA, the CDR3 is TGTGCCAGCAGCTACAGGGCGAACACTGAAGCTTTCTTT. Residues: CASSYRANTEAFF.

The chain is built from TRBV5-5 and TRBJ1-5; TRBD1 matches at 7 bases. The CDR3 runs 14 residues. J was trimmed by 4 bases and V by 5 bases; bases with no gene match: 6. Germline V CDR1 and CDR2: SGHKS, YYEKEE (reference sequence). The CDR3 loop is CASRGPGGNQPQHF. The DNA of the CDR3 is TGTGCCAGCAGGGGCCCAGGGGGAAATCAGCCCCAGCATTTT.

The chain recombines TRBV5-6 with TRBJ2-1, with 8 positions matching TRBD1. This CDR3 contains 15 residues. CDR1 and CDR2 (germline): SGHDT, YYEEEE. Trimming at V came to 1 base and at J to 7 bases, leaving 7 bases not matched to a gene. The DNA for the CDR3 is TGTGCCAGCAGCTTGCGGACAGGGTGGGTGAATGAGCAGTTCTTC. This translates into CASSLRTGWVNEQFF.

In its sample, this clone was seen once. The chain couples TRBV29-1 to TRBJ1-2, with a tentative D call TRBD1 (5 bases). The CDR3 loop spans 20 amino acids. Germline CDR1 is SQVTM and CDR2 is ANQGSEA. V was trimmed by 4 bases and J by 4 bases, leaving 34 bases between them. The CDR3 DNA follows: TGCAGCGTTGTATCCCTCGTCCGAGACCCCCGCGGGGACGACGTCTATGGCTACACCTTC. This translates into CSVVSLVRDPRGDDVYGYTF.

This clone was found once. The rearrangement uses TRBV15 and TRBJ2-7; D is possibly TRBD1 (7 bases). Germline CDR1 is LNHNV and CDR2 is YYDKDF (reference sequence). This CDR3 contains 13 residues. Trimming stripped 5 bases from V and 2 bases from J, with 10 bases between. CDR3 nucleotide sequence: TGTGCCACCAGCGCGGGACAGACCTACGAGCAGTACTTC. It encodes CATSAGQTYEQYF.

V and J are TRBV5-1 and TRBJ2-5; the D is unclear. The V gene's germline CDR1 is SGHRS and CDR2 YFSETQ. The length of the CDR3 is 13 residues. V was clipped by 0 bases and J by 3 bases, with 6 bases between them. CDR3 sequence (DNA): TGCGCCAGCAGCTTGGGTTCCGAAGAGACCCAGTACTTC. Its protein product is CASSLGSEETQYF.

The chain couples TRBV4-3 to TRBJ1-1; D call uncertain. Germline CDR1 LGHNA, CDR2 YSLEER. With 4 bases removed from V and 4 bases from J, the gap between germline ends came to 13 bases. This CDR3 is 14 amino acids long. CDR3 nucleotide sequence: TGCGCCAGCAGCCCTGAAGGAAGAGGCACTGAAGCTTTCTTT. This sequence encodes CASSPEGRGTEAFF.

The V gene is TRBV15, the J gene TRBJ2-7, with 8 bases fitting TRBD1. The length of the CDR3 is 15 residues. The ends lost 4 bases at V and 4 bases at J; junction bases unmatched: 9. Germline V gene data show CDR1 as LNHNV and CDR2 as YYDKDF (reference sequence). CDR3 in amino acids: CATSTSRGRGYEQYF. DNA of the CDR3: TGTGCCACCAGCACAAGCAGGGGGCGCGGGTACGAGCAGTACTTC.

V is TRBV6-5 and J is TRBJ1-2, with 8 nucleotides matching TRBD1. V lost 8 bases and J lost 7; bases outside the gene matches: 15. Germline V gene lookup returns CDR1 MNHEY and CDR2 SVGAGI. The CDR3 extends over 15 amino acids. This chain's CDR3 is CASVDAGGAVSGYTF. Here the CDR3 DNA reads TGTGCCAGCGTAGATGCAGGGGGCGCGGTTAGTGGCTACACCTTC.

The chain uses TRBV18 and TRBJ2-2; TRBD2 matches 13 bases. Germline CDR1 KGHSH, CDR2 LQKENI. The CDR3 contains 19 residues. The junction had 12 bases not matched to a gene; V was cut back by 6 bases and J by 2 bases. CDR3 in DNA: TGTGCCAGCTCGCAAGAACCGGGACTAGCGGGGTATAACACCGGGGAGCTGTTTTTT. It is translated as CASSQEPGLAGYNTGELFF.

The rearrangement links TRBV4-1 to TRBJ1-1; D possibly corresponds to TRBD1 (6 bases). Trimming stripped 4 bases from V and 8 bases from J, with 11 bases between. The length of the CDR3 is 12 residues. Germline V gives CDR1 MGHRA, CDR2 YSYEKL. CDR3 in amino acids: CASSRTGLEAFF. CDR3 nucleotide sequence: TGCGCCAGCAGCCGTACAGGGTTGGAAGCTTTCTTT.

The count of this clone is one. The chain couples TRBV5-8 to TRBJ2-7; tentative D call: TRBD2 (6 bases). From germline, CDR1 is SGHTS and CDR2 YDEGEE. Trimming took 1 base from V and 2 from J, leaving 7 bases between them. This CDR3 is 13 amino acids long. The CDR3: CASSLWGAYEQYF. The DNA of the CDR3 is TGTGCCAGCAGCTTGTGGGGGGCCTACGAGCAGTACTTC.

The rearrangement uses TRBV19 and TRBJ1-5, with 7 bases matching TRBD1. J gave up 0 bases and V 7 bases, and 12 bases lay outside the gene matches. Germline CDR1 reads LNHDA; CDR2 reads SQIVND (reference sequence). This CDR3 is 17 amino acids long. CDR3 coding DNA: TGTGCCAGTACCTCATCGACCAGGGGGAGTAGCAATCAGCCCCAGCATTTT. Translating it yields CASTSSTRGSSNQPQHF.

The chain links TRBV10-1 to TRBJ2-1, with 11 bases that match TRBD2. After removal of 10 bases from V and 5 bases from J, the junction contained 7 bases not matched to a gene. This CDR3 contains 14 residues. CDR1 WNHNN and CDR2 SYGVQD come from the germline V gene (reference sequence). DNA for the CDR3: TGCGCCAACCCGACTAGCGGGAAGGACAATGAGCAGTTCTTC. Amino acid sequence: CANPTSGKDNEQFF.

The gene calls are TRBV27 and TRBJ2-7, with D possibly TRBD2 on 6 matching bases. Germline V gives CDR1 MNHEY, CDR2 SMNVEV (reference sequence). The CDR3 totals 11 residues. V was clipped by 6 bases and J by 6 bases, with 9 bases between them. The CDR3 DNA sequence: TGTGCCAGCAGCCTGGGGGGCGAGCAGTACTTC. Translation: CASSLGGEQYF.

This chain joins TRBV18 and TRBJ2-5; D is perhaps TRBD1 (5 bases). The CDR3 extends over 13 amino acids. Trimming removed 2 bases at V and 5 bases at J, with 9 bases between. Germline CDR1 is KGHSH and CDR2 is LQKENI. CDR3 residues: CASSPSGRETQYF. The CDR3 nucleotides read TGTGCCAGCTCACCATCAGGGCGGGAGACCCAGTACTTC.

J is TRBJ1-2 and V is TRBV4-2; TRBD1 aligns across 8 bases. J gave up 4 bases and V 0 bases, and 4 bases lay outside the gene matches. The length of the CDR3 is 15 residues. In germline, CDR1 is LGHNA, CDR2 YNFKEQ. CDR3 residues: CASSQELQGVYGYTF. In nucleotides, the CDR3 is TGTGCCAGCAGCCAAGAATTACAGGGGGTCTATGGCTACACCTTC.

The gene calls are TRBV28 and TRBJ1-5, with D unresolved. Per the germline V gene, CDR1 is MDHEN and CDR2 is SYDVKM. CDR3 length equals 14 residues. V lost 6 bases, J lost 0 bases, and 9 bases lay in between. The CDR3 protein is CASRPQYSNQPQHF. The CDR3 bases are TGTGCCAGCAGGCCACAGTATAGCAATCAGCCCCAGCATTTT.

V is TRBV5-4 and J is TRBJ2-1; 8 positions match TRBD2. After removal of 4 bases from V and 6 bases from J, the junction contained 9 bases not matched to a gene. The V gene's germline CDR1 is SGHNT and CDR2 YYREEE (reference sequence). The length of the CDR3 is 15 residues. The CDR3 spells CASSLSGSSGNEQFF. The CDR3 DNA reads as TGTGCCAGCAGCCTGAGCGGGAGTTCAGGCAATGAGCAGTTCTTC. Full variable domain (missing parts from reference TRBV5-4 and TRBJ2-1): ETGVTQSPTHLIKTRGQQVTLRCSSQSGHNTVSWYQQALGQGPQFIFQYYREEENGRGNFPPRFSGLQFPNYSSELNVNALELDDSALYLCASSLSGSSGNEQFFGPGTRLTVL.

The chain joins TRBV11-3 to TRBJ1-1; TRBD1 agrees at 8 bases. The CDR3 covers 13 residues. Unmatched junction bases numbered 5, after V lost 5 bases and J lost 6 bases. Germline CDR1 and CDR2: SGHNT and YENEEA. CDR3: CASSSRGQAEAFF. CDR3 DNA sequence: TGTGCCAGCAGCAGCAGGGGACAGGCTGAAGCTTTCTTT.

The chain has TRBV27 and TRBJ1-2, with D possibly TRBD1 on 5 matching bases. Trimming took off 7 bases at V and 0 bases at J, with 18 bases between the two ends. Germline V gene data show CDR1 as MNHEY and CDR2 as SMNVEV (reference sequence). This CDR3 is built from 16 residues. The CDR3 protein is CASTSTHRSANYGYTF. The CDR3 DNA follows: TGTGCCAGCACTTCCACTCACAGGAGCGCTAACTATGGCTACACCTTC.